This T cell receptor (beta chain) comes out of a study of cytomegalovirus exposure and HLA in healthy donors. Regarding the study as a whole: What was likely a sequencing artifact was a cluster of highly shared sequence variants. Later analysis suggested most CMV-associated TCR beta chains were HLA-restricted. Analyses of presence/absence relied on an assumption of roughly uniform sequencing depth across donors.

The length of the CDR3 is 13 residues. Per germline, CDR1 GTSNPN and CDR2 SVGIG (reference sequence). V was cut by 5 bases and J by 0 bases, with 11 bases left in between. To note about this clone: Its antigen is unknown.

The PCR was carried out with 60 Vbeta primers and 13 Jbeta primers. TCRdb's table, derived via immunoSEQ multiplex PCR, lists solely in-frame clones and lacks some. This sample has roughly 230,000 clones, with 80% to 95% found just once. This receptor was identified in a girl aged 2-9 years in good health and CMV-seronegative. Sequences were obtained from PBMCs. The chain is built from TRBV30 and TRBJ2-7; D is ambiguous. CDR3 amino acids: CAWLPQVSYEQYF. CDR3 sequence (DNA): TGTGCCTGGTTACCGCAGGTCTCCTACGAGCAGTACTTC.